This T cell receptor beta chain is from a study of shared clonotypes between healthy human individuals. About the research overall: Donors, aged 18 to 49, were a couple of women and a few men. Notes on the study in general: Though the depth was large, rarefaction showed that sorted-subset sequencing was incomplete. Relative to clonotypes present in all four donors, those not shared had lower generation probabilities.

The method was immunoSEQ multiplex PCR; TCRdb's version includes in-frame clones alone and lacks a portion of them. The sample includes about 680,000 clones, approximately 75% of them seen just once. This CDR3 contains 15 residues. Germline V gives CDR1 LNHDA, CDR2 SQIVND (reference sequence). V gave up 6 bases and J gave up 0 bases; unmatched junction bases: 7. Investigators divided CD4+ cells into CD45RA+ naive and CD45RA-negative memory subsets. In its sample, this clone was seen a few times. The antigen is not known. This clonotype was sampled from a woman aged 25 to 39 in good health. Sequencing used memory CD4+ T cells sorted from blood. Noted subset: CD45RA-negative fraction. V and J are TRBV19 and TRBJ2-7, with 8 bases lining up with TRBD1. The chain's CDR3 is CASSTGQGNSYEQYF. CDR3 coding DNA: TGTGCCAGTAGCACCGGACAGGGCAACTCCTACGAGCAGTACTTC.